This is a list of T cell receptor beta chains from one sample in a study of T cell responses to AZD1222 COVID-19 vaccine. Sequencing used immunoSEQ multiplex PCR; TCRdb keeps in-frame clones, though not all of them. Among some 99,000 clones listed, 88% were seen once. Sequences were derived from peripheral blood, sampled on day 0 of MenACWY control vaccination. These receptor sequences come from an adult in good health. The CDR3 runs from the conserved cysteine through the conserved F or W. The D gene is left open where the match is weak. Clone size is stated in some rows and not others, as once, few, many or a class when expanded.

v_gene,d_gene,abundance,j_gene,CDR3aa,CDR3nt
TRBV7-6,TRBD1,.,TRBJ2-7,CASSLGQGSPYEQYF,TGTGCCAGCAGCCTTGGACAGGGAAGTCCCTACGAGCAGTACTTC
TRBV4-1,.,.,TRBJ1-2,CASSQEGPYGYTF,TGCGCCAGCAGCCAGGAGGGCCCCTATGGCTACACCTTC
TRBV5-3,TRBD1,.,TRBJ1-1,CARSSGGRPRRDTEAFF,TGTGCCAGAAGCTCAGGGGGACGGCCGCGAAGGGACACTGAAGCTTTCTTT
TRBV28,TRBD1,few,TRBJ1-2,CASSLSTGTGTAGYTF,TGTGCCAGCAGTTTATCTACCGGGACAGGGACCGCTGGCTACACCTTC
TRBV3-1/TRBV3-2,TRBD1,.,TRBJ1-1,CASTDRTGAFVAFF,TGTGCCAGCACCGACCGGACAGGGGCTTTTGTGGCTTTCTTT
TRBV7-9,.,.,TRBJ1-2,CASSLLGVNYGYTF,TGTGCCAGCAGCTTACTCGGGGTAAACTATGGCTACACCTTC
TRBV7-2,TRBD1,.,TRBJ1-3,CASSPGGPGNTIYF,TGTGCCAGCAGCCCAGGGGGACCTGGAAACACCATATATTTT
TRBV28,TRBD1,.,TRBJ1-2,CASLSGGKNYGYTF,TGTGCCAGTCTATCAGGGGGAAAAAACTATGGCTACACCTTC
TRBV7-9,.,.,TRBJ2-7,CASSPWDSEHEQYF,TGTGCCAGCAGCCCCTGGGACTCTGAACACGAGCAGTACTTC
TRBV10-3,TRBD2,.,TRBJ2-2,CATRTGAGGVGTGELFF,TGTGCCACCAGAACTGGGGCGGGAGGAGTCGGGACCGGGGAGCTGTTTTTT
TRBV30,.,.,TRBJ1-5,CAWSGQKNQPQHF,TGTGCCTGGAGTGGACAGAAAAATCAGCCCCAGCATTTT
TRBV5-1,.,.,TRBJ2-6,CASSLFQVAGANVLTF,TGCGCCAGCAGCTTGTTTCAGGTTGCTGGGGCCAACGTCCTGACTTTC
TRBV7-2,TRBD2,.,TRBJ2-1,CASSLVAGGSNEQFF,TGTGCCAGCAGCTTAGTAGCGGGAGGATCCAATGAGCAGTTCTTC
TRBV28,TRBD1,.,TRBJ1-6,CASSLPGQGNSPLHF,TGTGCCAGCAGTCTCCCGGGACAGGGCAATTCACCCCTCCACTTT
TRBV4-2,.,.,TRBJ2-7,CASSQGRGAVYEQYF,TGTGCCAGCAGCCAAGGTCGGGGGGCAGTCTACGAGCAGTACTTC
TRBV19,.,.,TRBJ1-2,CASSIQQNSNYGYTF,TGTGCCAGTAGTATTCAGCAGAATTCTAACTATGGCTACACCTTC
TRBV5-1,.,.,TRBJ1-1,CASSLASGGTEAFF,TGCGCCAGCAGCTTGGCCTCGGGGGGGACTGAAGCTTTCTTT
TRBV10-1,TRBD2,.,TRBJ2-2,CASRDSLSRLAGGLLELFF,TGCGCCAGCAGGGACAGCTTATCTAGACTAGCGGGAGGCCTTCTGGAGCTGTTTTTT